A single sample is the source of the 11 T cell receptor beta chains below, sequenced in a study of blood T cells in healthy people across ages. Sample-barcoded 5' priming and a J-beta primer mix drove a second PCR of 7 to 11 cycles. TCRdb itself ran the 5' RACE reads through MiXCR, one entry per CDR3 protein. The sample records roughly 1,800,000 distinct CDR3 sequences, less than 50% being singletons. The sample consisted of blood. Source of these receptors: a woman between 40 and 55 years old in good health.

V usage is TRBV12-3 or TRBV12-4 and J usage is TRBJ1-2, with D unresolved. This CDR3 is built from 14 residues. The V gene lost 6 bases and the J gene lost 7 bases, with 18 bases spanning the gap. CDR3 bases: TGTGCCAGCAGCCTTTCTGGGGATTTTGGTGGCTACACCTTC. Residues: CASSLSGDFGGYTF.

This clonotype showed up just a few times. V gene TRBV4-3 combines with J gene TRBJ2-3, with D perhaps TRBD1 or TRBD2 (7 bases each). Germline V gives CDR1 LGHNA, CDR2 YSLEER. V was pared by 6 bases and J by 4 bases, with 17 bases between. There are 15 residues in the CDR3. The CDR3 nucleotides are TGCGCCAGCAGTCCCCAGGGGGGGGCAGCAGATACGCAGTATTTT. Translating it yields CASSPQGGAADTQYF.

This sequence joins TRBV5-1 and TRBJ2-3, with 9 bases identical to TRBD2. The CDR3 sequence is 16 residues long. The trim removed 3 bases at V and 2 bases at J, leaving 7 bases unmatched. The germline V gene has CDR1 SGHRS and CDR2 YFSETQ. CDR3 region: CASSSGIAGATDTQYF. DNA of the CDR3: TGCGCCAGCAGCTCGGGAATAGCGGGGGCCACAGATACGCAGTATTTT.

The rearrangement links TRBV5-6 to TRBJ2-7; D is tentatively TRBD1 or TRBD2 (6 bases each). The V gene's germline CDR1 is SGHDT and CDR2 YYEEEE. Trimming stripped 0 bases from V and 5 bases from J, with 15 bases between. The CDR3 runs 15 residues. CDR3 protein: CASSLDIGGGNEQYF. CDR3 in DNA: TGTGCCAGCAGCTTGGACATTGGAGGGGGGAACGAGCAGTACTTC.

This clonotype was detected only a few times. The chain combines TRBV20-1 with TRBJ2-5; possible D gene TRBD2, 5 bases. Germline V gene lookup returns CDR1 DFQATT and CDR2 SNEGSKA (reference sequence). The CDR3 consists of 12 residues. The CDR3 sequence is CTLGRGMETQYF. The CDR3 DNA follows: TGCACCTTGGGGAGAGGGATGGAGACCCAGTACTTC.

The chain carries TRBV20-1 and TRBJ2-1; 8 bases map to TRBD2. The V gene end was trimmed by 3 bases and the J gene end by 3 bases; junction bases not matched to a gene: 7. Germline CDR1 reads DFQATT; CDR2 reads SNEGSKA (reference sequence). CDR3 size: 15 residues. The CDR3, as DNA: TGCAGTGCTAGTACCGCCAGCGGGGGCTACAATGAGCAGTTCTTC. Translating gives CSASTASGGYNEQFF.

This clonotype has more than one count but fewer than ten. The chain combines TRBV28 with TRBJ2-5; TRBD2 matches 9 bases. The germline V gene encodes CDR1 MDHEN and CDR2 SYDVKM. The V segment lost 5 bases and the J segment 5 bases; nucleotides outside the gene matches: 12. This CDR3 is built from 16 residues. Written as DNA, the CDR3 is TGTGCCAGCAGTCTACGAGGTAGCGGGGGCGGGGAGACCCAGTACTTC. It translates to CASSLRGSGGGETQYF.

This clonotype was detected many times. The CDR3, as DNA: TGCAGCGTTGACGGAGGGGTCGACGAGCAGTACTTC. The encoded protein is CSVDGGVDEQYF. The chain combines TRBV29-1 with TRBJ2-7, with a tentative D call TRBD2 (6 bases). Germline CDR1 is SQVTM and CDR2 is ANQGSEA. The CDR3 sequence is 12 residues long. V was shortened by 3 bases and J by 5 bases, with 11 bases between the two germline ends.

This clonotype has more than one count but fewer than ten. The rearrangement links TRBV4-3 to TRBJ2-4; 12 bases agree with TRBD2. CDR3 size: 16 residues. Per the germline V gene, CDR1 is LGHNA and CDR2 is YSLEER. The J segment lost 1 base and the V segment lost 3 bases, leaving 1 base of the junction unmatched. CDR3 in DNA: TGCGCCAGCAGCCACCTAGCGGGAGGGGCCAAAAACATTCAGTACTTC. This encodes CASSHLAGGAKNIQYF.

V gene TRBV29-1 combines with J gene TRBJ1-5; the D gene is possibly TRBD1 (5 bases). V was cut by 7 bases and J by 7 bases, with 14 bases left in between. Germline CDR1 reads SQVTM; CDR2 reads ANQGSEA. The length of the CDR3 is 12 residues. CDR3 region: CSADREGQPQHF. Here the CDR3 DNA reads TGCAGCGCTGACAGAGAGGGCCAGCCCCAGCATTTT.

Concerning this clonotype itself: At one end the junction does not follow the germline gene, possibly because of a read error. The chain has TRBV20-1 and TRBJ2-5; either TRBD1 or TRBD2 may supply D (5 bases each). The CDR3 is 14 residues long. In germline, CDR1 is DFQATT, CDR2 SNEGSKA (reference sequence). CDR3 nucleotides: TGCATTGCTCCTGACAGACTACGGATAGAGACCCAGTACTTC. This codes for CIAPDRLRIETQYF.